This entry lists 26 T cell receptor beta chains sequenced from one sample in a study of T cell responses to AZD1222 COVID-19 vaccine. Data came from immunoSEQ multiplex PCR; TCRdb stores just in-frame clones and leaves some out. The table includes approximately 160,000 clones, approximately 88% detected once. Sample: peripheral blood, taken on day 0 of MenACWY control vaccination. The receptors shown here come from an adult in good health.

This rearrangement joins TRBV19 to TRBJ2-3; D may be TRBD1 or TRBD2 (5 bases each). The CDR3 spans 15 residues. The V and J ends lost 3 bases and 0 bases respectively, with 10 bases between them. Germline V lookup: CDR1 LNHDA, CDR2 SQIVND (reference sequence). CDR3 nucleotides: TGTGCCAGTAGTATCGGGGCAGCAAGCACAGATACGCAGTATTTT. Amino acid sequence: CASSIGAASTDTQYF.

The chain is built from TRBV20-1 and TRBJ1-1, with D possibly TRBD1 on 5 matching bases. Germline V lookup: CDR1 DFQATT, CDR2 SNEGSKA (reference sequence). V was cut by 5 bases and J by 3 bases, with 7 bases left in between. The CDR3 is 11 residues long. Here the CDR3 reads CSAAGDTEAFF. CDR3 coding DNA: TGCAGTGCTGCGGGGGACACTGAAGCTTTCTTT.

J is TRBJ1-5 and V is TRBV20-1; TRBD1 agrees at 9 bases. The V gene end was trimmed by 3 bases and the J gene end by 8 bases; junction bases not matched to a gene: 11. This CDR3 comprises 15 residues. Germline V gene data show CDR1 as DFQATT and CDR2 as SNEGSKA (reference sequence). The CDR3 DNA is TGCAGTGCTAGTAGATCGGGACAGGGTTTGGAGCCCCAGCATTTT. Translating it yields CSASRSGQGLEPQHF.

This clone has a handful of counts. This rearrangement joins TRBV7-2 to TRBJ1-3; tentative D call: TRBD1 (6 bases). Per the germline V gene, CDR1 is SGHTA and CDR2 is FQGNSA. The CDR3 contains 16 residues. Trimming stripped 6 bases from V and 0 bases from J, with 15 bases between. In nucleotides, the CDR3 is TGTGCCAGCAGTCGCAGGGGAGGGGGCTCTGGAAACACCATATATTTT. This sequence encodes CASSRRGGGSGNTIYF.

This chain joins TRBV5-1 and TRBJ2-7, with D tentatively TRBD2 (5 bases). The CDR3 is 16 amino acids. From germline, CDR1 is SGHRS and CDR2 YFSETQ. Trimming pared 4 bases from V and 1 base from J, leaving 18 bases between. The CDR3 sequence: CASSSRGSGVSYEQYF. The CDR3 DNA is TGCGCCAGCAGCAGTCGGGGTAGTGGGGTTTCCTACGAGCAGTACTTC. Full variable domain (rest looked up from reference TRBV5-1 and TRBJ2-7): KAGVTQTPRYLIKTRGQQVTLSCSPISGHRSVSWYQQTPGQGLQFLFEYFSETQRNKGNFPGRFSGRQFSNSRSEMNVSTLELGDSALYLCASSSRGSGVSYEQYFGPGTRLTVT.

This chain links TRBV7-3 with TRBJ1-5; a weak D match, TRBD1 (5 bases). In germline, CDR1 is SGHTA, CDR2 FQGTGA. This CDR3 contains 15 residues. V was trimmed by 2 bases and J by 7 bases, leaving 15 bases between them. The CDR3 DNA reads TGTGCCAGCAGCTTAGGAGGGGAGGTTGGGCAGCCCCAGCATTTT. It is translated as CASSLGGEVGQPQHF.

The chain uses TRBV6-5 and TRBJ2-1; D uncertain. The CDR3 has 14 residues. With 6 bases removed from V and 6 bases from J, the gap between germline ends came to 15 bases. Germline assignment: CDR1 MNHEY and CDR2 SVGAGI. The CDR3 coding sequence is TGTGCCAGCAGCCCGCCCGGGTCACCCAATGAGCAGTTCTTC. Protein: CASSPPGSPNEQFF.

The chain uses TRBV10-3 and TRBJ1-5, with TRBD1 matching over 7 bases. The V segment lost 6 bases and the J segment 4 bases; nucleotides outside the gene matches: 9. The germline CDR1 and CDR2 sequences are ENHRY and SYGVKD. The CDR3 consists of 15 residues. This chain's CDR3 is CAISTRDSPNQPQHF. The CDR3 DNA is TGTGCCATCAGCACCCGGGACAGCCCGAATCAGCCCCAGCATTTT.

The chain uses TRBV9 and TRBJ1-4, with 9 positions matching TRBD1. This CDR3 is 12 amino acids long. Germline loops: CDR1 SGDLS, CDR2 YYNGEE. Losses at the gene ends were 4 bases for V and 12 bases for J; bases not matched to a gene: 4. Here the CDR3 DNA reads TGTGCCAGCAGCATCCGGGACAGGGAACTGTTTTTT. This sequence encodes CASSIRDRELFF.

This sequence joins TRBV14 and TRBJ1-1, with D maybe TRBD1 (5 bases). V gave up 1 base and J gave up 4 bases, with 10 bases separating them. Germline lookup yields CDR1 SGHDN and CDR2 FVKESK. The CDR3 covers 14 residues. The CDR3 protein is CASSQVEGITEAFF. Written as DNA, the CDR3 is TGTGCCAGCAGCCAAGTAGAGGGGATCACTGAAGCTTTCTTT.

The V call is TRBV2, the J call TRBJ1-1; 7 nucleotides agree with TRBD1. Germline values: CDR1 SNHLY, CDR2 FYNNEI. Germline trimming cut 6 bases from V and 0 bases from J; bases unmatched to any gene: 7. The CDR3 loop spans 15 amino acids. The CDR3, as DNA: TGTGCCAGCAGGACCCGACAGGGTTTGAACACTGAAGCTTTCTTT. It codes for CASRTRQGLNTEAFF.

The CDR3 is CASSPRTGIGTEAFF. In DNA, the CDR3 is TGTGCCAGCAGTCCCAGAACAGGGATAGGAACTGAAGCTTTCTTT. The chain joins TRBV6-5 to TRBJ1-1; a possible D gene is TRBD1 (6 bases). The germline CDR1 and CDR2 sequences are MNHEY and SVGAGI. The V and J ends lost 5 bases and 5 bases respectively, with 18 bases between them. The CDR3 runs to 15 residues.

The chain is built from TRBV28 and TRBJ1-3; D is undetermined. The V gene lost 5 bases and the J gene lost 3 bases, with 8 bases spanning the gap. The CDR3 contains 13 residues. Germline lookup yields CDR1 MDHEN and CDR2 SYDVKM. The CDR3 here is CASSPLGGNTIYF. CDR3 nucleotides: TGTGCCAGCAGTCCGCTTGGTGGAAACACCATATATTTT.

The chain is built from TRBV19 and TRBJ1-3, with unresolved D. Germline-derived CDR1 and CDR2 are LNHDA and SQIVND (reference sequence). This CDR3 comprises 15 residues. The V and J ends lost 1 base and 4 bases respectively, with 11 bases between them. CDR3 sequence (DNA): TGTGCCAGTAGTATAGCAAACCTGAGGGGAAACACCATATATTTT. Translating gives CASSIANLRGNTIYF.

The chain links TRBV7-2 to TRBJ1-6, with D unresolved. Per germline, CDR1 SGHTA and CDR2 FQGNSA. V lost 1 base, J lost 0 bases, and 7 bases lay in between. This CDR3 region has 16 residues. The DNA of the CDR3 is TGTGCCAGCAGCTTAGAGTTAGACTCCTATAATTCACCCCTCCACTTT. It codes for CASSLELDSYNSPLHF.

This chain connects TRBV19 to TRBJ1-6; D is unclear. V was clipped by 2 bases and J by 8 bases, with 7 bases between them. Germline loops: CDR1 LNHDA, CDR2 SQIVND (reference sequence). There are 13 residues in the CDR3. CDR3 region: CASSIRGDSPLHF. The CDR3 DNA reads TGTGCCAGTAGTATACGTGGCGATTCACCCCTCCACTTT.

The genes are TRBV5-1 and TRBJ1-2; the D gene is possibly TRBD1 (5 bases). The V gene's germline CDR1 is SGHRS and CDR2 YFSETQ. This CDR3 contains 16 residues. The V and J ends lost 1 base and 4 bases respectively, with 17 bases between them. This CDR3 reads CASSLNPSGSSYGYTF. The CDR3 bases are TGCGCCAGCAGCTTGAATCCCTCAGGGTCTAGCTATGGCTACACCTTC.

Here the CDR3 DNA reads TGTGCCAGCGTCAGGGACGGTGGAAACACCATATATTTT. This encodes CASVRDGGNTIYF. This chain connects TRBV2 to TRBJ1-3; D may be TRBD1 (5 bases). Between the trimmed V and J ends, which lost 8 bases and 3 bases, there was a span of 11 bases. The CDR3 contains 13 residues. Germline CDR1 reads SNHLY; CDR2 reads FYNNEI. Full variable domain (rest looked up from reference TRBV2 and TRBJ1-3): EPEVTQTPSHQVTQMGQEVILRCVPISNHLYFYWYRQILGQKVEFLVSFYNNEISEKSEIFDDQFSVERPDGSNFTLKIRSTKLEDSAMYFCASVRDGGNTIYFGEGSWLTVV.

J is TRBJ1-1 and V is TRBV6-2 or TRBV6-3, with TRBD1 identical over 8 bases. This CDR3 spans 16 amino acids. Germline-derived CDR1 and CDR2 are MNHEY and SVGEGT. The V and J ends lost 0 bases and 5 bases, in that order; junction bases with no gene match: 8. The CDR3 protein is CASSYSGRQGWTEAFF. CDR3 DNA sequence: TGTGCCAGCAGTTACTCGGGACGACAGGGGTGGACTGAAGCTTTCTTT.

V is TRBV28 and J is TRBJ1-3; no clear D gene. Germline CDR1 and CDR2: MDHEN and SYDVKM. This CDR3 is built from 15 residues. The V end lost 3 bases, the J end lost 1 base, and 10 bases lay between the germline ends. CDR3 sequence (DNA): TGTGCCAGCAGTTTGGCTTGGACTTCTGGAAACACCATATATTTT. It codes for CASSLAWTSGNTIYF.

Here the CDR3 DNA reads TGTGCCAGCAGTTTATTCGGGGTAAGGCGGGAGACCACAGATACGCAGTATTTT. It yields the protein CASSLFGVRRETTDTQYF. The rearrangement joins TRBV28 to TRBJ2-3, with 7 bases matching TRBD2. V trimming: 1 base; J trimming: 2 bases; junction bases outside the gene matches: 12. Looked up from germline, CDR1 is MDHEN and CDR2 is SYDVKM. This CDR3 is 18 amino acids long.

Here the CDR3 DNA reads TGTGCCAGCAGTTTGGGACAGACCACCGGGGAGCTGTTTTTT. Its translation is CASSLGQTTGELFF. The rearrangement links TRBV6-5 to TRBJ2-2, with TRBD1 matching over 7 bases. The V segment lost 4 bases and the J segment 4 bases; nucleotides outside the gene matches: 3. The CDR3 is made up of 14 amino acids. Germline-derived CDR1 and CDR2 are MNHEY and SVGAGI.

V is TRBV25-1 and J is TRBJ2-1; D may be TRBD1 or TRBD2 (5 bases each). Trimming took 2 bases from V and 2 from J, leaving 13 bases between them. CDR1 is MGHDK, CDR2 SYGVNS, per germline. The CDR3 is 16 residues long. CDR3 residues: CASSEMGTQTYNEQFF. The CDR3 bases are TGTGCCAGCAGTGAAATGGGGACCCAGACCTACAATGAGCAGTTCTTC.

This chain connects TRBV4-1 to TRBJ1-4; tentative D call: TRBD1 (6 bases). The CDR3 is made up of 15 amino acids. V was cut by 0 bases and J by 5 bases, with 10 bases left in between. The V gene's germline CDR1 is MGHRA and CDR2 YSYEKL. This CDR3 reads CASSQDHRENEKLFF. CDR3 coding DNA: TGCGCCAGCAGCCAAGATCACAGGGAGAATGAAAAACTGTTTTTT.

This chain uses TRBV10-3 with TRBJ1-2; TRBD1 aligns across 7 bases. The CDR3 contains 13 residues. Per the germline V gene, CDR1 is ENHRY and CDR2 is SYGVKD. The V gene end was trimmed by 6 bases and the J gene end by 4 bases; junction bases not matched to a gene: 5. The CDR3 loop reads CAISQDRTYGYTF. CDR3 DNA: TGTGCCATCAGCCAGGACAGGACCTATGGCTACACCTTC.

The chain uses TRBV9 and TRBJ1-2; TRBD1 is a possible D gene (6 bases). The CDR3 totals 13 residues. V shed 4 bases and J shed 4 bases, with 11 bases lying between them. The germline V gene encodes CDR1 SGDLS and CDR2 YYNGEE. The CDR3 loop is CASSPEGGYGYTF. The DNA of the CDR3 is TGTGCCAGCAGCCCAGAGGGGGGCTATGGCTACACCTTC.